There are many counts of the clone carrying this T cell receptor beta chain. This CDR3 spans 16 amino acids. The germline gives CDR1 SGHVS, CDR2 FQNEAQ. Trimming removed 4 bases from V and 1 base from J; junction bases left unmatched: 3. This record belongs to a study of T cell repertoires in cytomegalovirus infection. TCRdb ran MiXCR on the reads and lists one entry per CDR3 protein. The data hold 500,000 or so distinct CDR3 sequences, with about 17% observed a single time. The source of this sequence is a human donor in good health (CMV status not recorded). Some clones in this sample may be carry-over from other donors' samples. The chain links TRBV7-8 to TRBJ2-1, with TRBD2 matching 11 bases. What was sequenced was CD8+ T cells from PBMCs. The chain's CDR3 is CASSYTSGGSYNEQFF. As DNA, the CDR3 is TGTGCCAGCAGCTATACTAGCGGGGGTTCCTACAATGAGCAGTTCTTC.